This T cell receptor beta chain was recorded in a study of T cells in Graves' hyperthyroidism and ophthalmopathy. Overall study results and limits: A median approximately 6.8 months before onset, the model predicted ophthalmopathy.

RNA transcripts were the template for amplifying TCR beta CDR3 regions. First-round RT-PCR with HTBI primers amplified the TCR CDR3 region. In TCRdb, the multiplex PCR reads were re-called with MiXCR into one record per CDR3 protein. This table has over 700,000 distinct CDR3 sequences, roughly a sixth appearing once. The germline V and J ends were trimmed by 2 bases and 9 bases, with 11 bases remaining between them. This CDR3 contains 13 residues. Together with thyroid ultrasound, orbital computed tomography, serum thyroxine and TRAb, clinical symptoms were used for diagnoses. This clonotype has ten or more counts. The antigen is not known.

Sequenced material: blood. The TCR sequence derives from a woman aged 50 to 60 with Graves' hyperthyroidism that later progressed to Graves' ophthalmopathy. This chain joins TRBV12-3 or TRBV12-4 and TRBJ2-1; either TRBD1 or TRBD2 may fit D (5 bases each). CDR3 region: CASSLMGVGEQFF. For the CDR3, the DNA is TGTGCCAGCAGTTTAATGGGGGTTGGTGAGCAGTTCTTC.